This TCR beta chain stems from a study of T cell changes during pregnancy in multiple sclerosis. Assay: immunoSEQ multiplex PCR; the TCRdb copy retains only in-frame clones and omits some. This sample yields some 77,000 clones, of which roughly 90% are seen a single time; less than 2.5% belongs to the top ten. V gave up 2 bases and J gave up 14 bases, with 16 bases separating them. From germline, CDR1 is SGHTA and CDR2 FQGNSA. The CDR3 contains 14 residues. This TCR came from a female donor with multiple sclerosis, enrolled in a pregnancy study. The input for sequencing was peripheral blood, taken before pregnancy. The chain has TRBV7-2 and TRBJ1-6, with D perhaps TRBD1 (6 bases). The CDR3 here is CASSLPGVVKSLHF. DNA for the CDR3: TGTGCCAGCAGCTTACCAGGGGTCGTGAAGTCCCTCCACTTT.